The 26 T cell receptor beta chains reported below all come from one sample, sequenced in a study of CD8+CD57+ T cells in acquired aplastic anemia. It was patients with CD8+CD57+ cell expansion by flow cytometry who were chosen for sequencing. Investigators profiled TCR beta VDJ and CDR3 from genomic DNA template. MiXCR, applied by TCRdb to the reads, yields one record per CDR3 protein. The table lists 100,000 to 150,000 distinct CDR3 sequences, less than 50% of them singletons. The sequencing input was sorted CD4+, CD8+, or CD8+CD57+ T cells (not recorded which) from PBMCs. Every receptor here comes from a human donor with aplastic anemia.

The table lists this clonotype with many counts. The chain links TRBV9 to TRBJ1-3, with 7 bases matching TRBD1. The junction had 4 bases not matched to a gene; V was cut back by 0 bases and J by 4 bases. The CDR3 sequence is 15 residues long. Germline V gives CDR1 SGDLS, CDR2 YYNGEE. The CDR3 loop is CASSVGVRGGNTIYF. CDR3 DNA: TGTGCCAGCAGCGTAGGGGTCAGGGGGGGAAACACCATATATTTT.

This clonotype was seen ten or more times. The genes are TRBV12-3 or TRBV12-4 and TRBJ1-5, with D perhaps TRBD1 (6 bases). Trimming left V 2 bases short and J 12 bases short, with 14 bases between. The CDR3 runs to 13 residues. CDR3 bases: TGTGCCAGCAGTTTACAGGGGTTGGGTGGCCAGCATTTT. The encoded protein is CASSLQGLGGQHF.

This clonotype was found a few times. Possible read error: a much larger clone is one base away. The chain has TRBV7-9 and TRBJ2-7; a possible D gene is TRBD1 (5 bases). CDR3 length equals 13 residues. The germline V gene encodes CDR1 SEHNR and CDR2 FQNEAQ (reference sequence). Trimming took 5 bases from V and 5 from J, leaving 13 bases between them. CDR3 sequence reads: CASSLGAQHEQYV. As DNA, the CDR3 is TGTGCCAGCAGCCTTGGGGCGCAGCACGAGCAGTACGTC.

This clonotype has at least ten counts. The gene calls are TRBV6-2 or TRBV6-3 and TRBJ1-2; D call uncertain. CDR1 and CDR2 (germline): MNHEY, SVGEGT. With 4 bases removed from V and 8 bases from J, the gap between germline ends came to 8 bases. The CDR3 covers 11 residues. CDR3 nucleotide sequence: TGTGCCAGCAGTTCCGCCTGGGGCTACACCTTC. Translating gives CASSSAWGYTF.

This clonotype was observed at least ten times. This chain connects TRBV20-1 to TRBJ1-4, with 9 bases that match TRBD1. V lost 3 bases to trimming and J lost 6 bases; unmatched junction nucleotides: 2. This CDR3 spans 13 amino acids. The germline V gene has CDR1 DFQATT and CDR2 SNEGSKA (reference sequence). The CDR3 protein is CSASWDRDEKLFF. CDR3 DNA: TGCAGTGCTAGCTGGGACAGGGATGAAAAACTGTTTTTT.

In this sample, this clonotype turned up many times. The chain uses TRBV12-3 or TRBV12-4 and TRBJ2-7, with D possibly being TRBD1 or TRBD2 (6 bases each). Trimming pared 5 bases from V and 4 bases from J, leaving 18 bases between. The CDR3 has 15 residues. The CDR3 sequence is CASSPRGTDLYEQYF. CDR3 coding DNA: TGTGCCAGCAGTCCTAGGGGGACTGATTTGTACGAGCAGTACTTC.

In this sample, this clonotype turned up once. In nucleotides, the CDR3 is TGCAGCGCTCCGGGACAGGGCTATCAGCCCCAGCATTTT. Protein sequence: CSAPGQGYQPQHF. The J gene is TRBJ1-5, the V gene TRBV29-1; 9 bases agree with TRBD1. Germline V gives CDR1 SQVTM, CDR2 ANQGSEA. V dropped 7 bases and J dropped 5; count of bases not matched to a gene: 6. The CDR3 contains 13 residues.

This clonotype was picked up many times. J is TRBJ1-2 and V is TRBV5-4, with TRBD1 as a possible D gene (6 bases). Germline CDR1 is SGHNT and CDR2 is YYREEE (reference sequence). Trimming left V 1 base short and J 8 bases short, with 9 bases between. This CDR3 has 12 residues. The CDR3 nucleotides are TGTGCCAGCAGCTTGCCCAGGGGAGGCTACACCTTC. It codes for CASSLPRGGYTF.

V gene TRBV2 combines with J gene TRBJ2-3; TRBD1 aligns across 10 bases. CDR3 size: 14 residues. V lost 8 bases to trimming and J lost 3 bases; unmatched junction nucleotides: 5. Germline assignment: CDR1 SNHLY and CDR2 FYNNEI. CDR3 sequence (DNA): TGTGCCAGCTGGGGACAGGGGCAAACAGATACGCAGTATTTT. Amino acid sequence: CASWGQGQTDTQYF.

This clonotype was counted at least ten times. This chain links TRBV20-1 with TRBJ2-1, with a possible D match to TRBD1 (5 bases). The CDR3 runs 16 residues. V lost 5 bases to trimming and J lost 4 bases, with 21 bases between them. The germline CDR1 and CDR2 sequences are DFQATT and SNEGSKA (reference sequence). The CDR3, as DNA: TGCAGTGCTTTTTACTACAGGATTTCGGCATACAATGAGCAGTTCTTC. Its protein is CSAFYYRISAYNEQFF.

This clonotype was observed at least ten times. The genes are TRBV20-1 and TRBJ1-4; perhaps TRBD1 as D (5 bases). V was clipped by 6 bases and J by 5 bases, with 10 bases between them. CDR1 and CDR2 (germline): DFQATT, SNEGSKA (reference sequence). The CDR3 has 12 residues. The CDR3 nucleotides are TGCAGTGCCCCGACAGAAAATGAAAAACTGTTTTTT. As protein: CSAPTENEKLFF.

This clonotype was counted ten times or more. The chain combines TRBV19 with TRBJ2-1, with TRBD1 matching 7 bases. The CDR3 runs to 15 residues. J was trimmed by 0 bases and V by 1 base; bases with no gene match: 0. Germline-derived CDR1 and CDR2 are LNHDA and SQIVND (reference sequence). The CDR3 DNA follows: TGTGCCAGTAGTATAGGGGACAGCTCCTACAATGAGCAGTTCTTC. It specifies CASSIGDSSYNEQFF.

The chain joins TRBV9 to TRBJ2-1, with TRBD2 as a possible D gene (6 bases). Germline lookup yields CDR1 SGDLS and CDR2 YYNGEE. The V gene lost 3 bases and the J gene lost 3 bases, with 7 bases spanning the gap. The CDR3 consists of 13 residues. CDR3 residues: CASSADYYNEQFF. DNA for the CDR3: TGTGCCAGCAGCGCGGACTACTACAATGAGCAGTTCTTC.

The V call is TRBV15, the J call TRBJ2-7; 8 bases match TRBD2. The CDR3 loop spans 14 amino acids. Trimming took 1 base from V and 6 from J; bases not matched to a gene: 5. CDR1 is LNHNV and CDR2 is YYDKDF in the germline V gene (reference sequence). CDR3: CATSRGGTSLEQYF. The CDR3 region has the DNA TGTGCCACCAGCAGAGGAGGGACTAGTCTCGAGCAGTACTTC.

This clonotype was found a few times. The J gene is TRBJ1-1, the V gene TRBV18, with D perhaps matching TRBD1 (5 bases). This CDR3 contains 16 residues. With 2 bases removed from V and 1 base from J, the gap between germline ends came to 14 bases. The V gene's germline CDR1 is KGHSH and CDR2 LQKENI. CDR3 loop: CASSPRDRDKNTEAFF. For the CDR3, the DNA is TGTGCCAGCTCACCAAGGGACCGAGACAAGAACACTGAAGCTTTCTTT. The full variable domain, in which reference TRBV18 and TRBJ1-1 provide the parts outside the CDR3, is NAGVMQNPRHLVRRRGQEARLRCSPMKGHSHVYWYRQLPEEGLKFMVYLQKENIIDESGMPKERFSAEFPKEGPSILRIQQVVRGDSAAYFCASSPRDRDKNTEAFFGQGTRLTVV.

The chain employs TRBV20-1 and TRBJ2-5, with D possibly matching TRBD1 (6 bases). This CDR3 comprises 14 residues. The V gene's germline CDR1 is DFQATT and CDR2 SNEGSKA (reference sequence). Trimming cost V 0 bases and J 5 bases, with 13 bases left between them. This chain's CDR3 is CSARDSGEVETQYF. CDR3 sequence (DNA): TGCAGTGCTAGAGATTCAGGGGAAGTTGAGACCCAGTACTTC.

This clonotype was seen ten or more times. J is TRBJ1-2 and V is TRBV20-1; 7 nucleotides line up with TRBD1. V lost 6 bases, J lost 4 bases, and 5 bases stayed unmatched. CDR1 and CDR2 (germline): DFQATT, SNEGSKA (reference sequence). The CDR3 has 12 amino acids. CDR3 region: CSATGTAYGYTF. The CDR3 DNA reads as TGCAGTGCAACCGGGACAGCCTATGGCTACACCTTC.

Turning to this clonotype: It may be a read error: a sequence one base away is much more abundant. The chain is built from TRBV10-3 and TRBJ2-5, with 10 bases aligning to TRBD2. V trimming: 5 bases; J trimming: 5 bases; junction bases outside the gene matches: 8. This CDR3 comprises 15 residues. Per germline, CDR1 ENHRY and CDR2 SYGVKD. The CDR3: CAISSLAGVGETQYF. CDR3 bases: TGTGCCATCAGTTCCCTAGCGGGGGTAGGCGAGACCCAGTACTTC.

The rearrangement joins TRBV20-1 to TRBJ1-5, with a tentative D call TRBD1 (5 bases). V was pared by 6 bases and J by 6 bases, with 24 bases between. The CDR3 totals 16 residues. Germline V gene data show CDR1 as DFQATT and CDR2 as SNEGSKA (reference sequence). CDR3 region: CSAANKGMRDGQPQHF. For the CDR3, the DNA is TGCAGTGCCGCCAATAAGGGTATGAGGGACGGTCAGCCCCAGCATTTT.

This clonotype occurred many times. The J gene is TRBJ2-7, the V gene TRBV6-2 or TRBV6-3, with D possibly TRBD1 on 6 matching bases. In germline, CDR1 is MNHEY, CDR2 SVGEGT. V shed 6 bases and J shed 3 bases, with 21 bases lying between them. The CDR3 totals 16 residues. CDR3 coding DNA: TGTGCCAGCAGCTTTCCTCGCTATAGGGGGAACTACGAGCAGTACTTC. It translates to CASSFPRYRGNYEQYF.

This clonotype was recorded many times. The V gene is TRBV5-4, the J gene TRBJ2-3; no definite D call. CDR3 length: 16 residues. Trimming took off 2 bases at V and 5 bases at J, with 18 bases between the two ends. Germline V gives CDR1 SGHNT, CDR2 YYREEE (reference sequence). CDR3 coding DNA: TGTGCCAGCAGCTTCCATTTAAGGTCGTCTGGAGATACGCAGTATTTT. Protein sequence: CASSFHLRSSGDTQYF.

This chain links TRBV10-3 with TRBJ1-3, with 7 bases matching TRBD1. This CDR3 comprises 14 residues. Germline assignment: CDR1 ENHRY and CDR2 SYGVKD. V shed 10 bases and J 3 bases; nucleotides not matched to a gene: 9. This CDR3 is CATRGMTVGNTIYF. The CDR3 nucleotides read TGTGCCACCAGGGGGATGACTGTTGGAAACACCATATATTTT.

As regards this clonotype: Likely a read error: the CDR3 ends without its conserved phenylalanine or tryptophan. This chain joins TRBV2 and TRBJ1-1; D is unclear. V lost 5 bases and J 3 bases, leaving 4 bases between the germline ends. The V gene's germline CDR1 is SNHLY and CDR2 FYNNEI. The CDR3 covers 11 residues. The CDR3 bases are TGTGCCAGCAGTTATTACACTGAAGCTTTCTCT. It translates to CASSYYTEAFS.

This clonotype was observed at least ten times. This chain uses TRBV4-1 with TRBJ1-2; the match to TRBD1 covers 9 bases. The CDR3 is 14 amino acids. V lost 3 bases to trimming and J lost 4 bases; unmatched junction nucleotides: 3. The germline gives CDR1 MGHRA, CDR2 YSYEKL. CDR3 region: CASSQGQGGYGYTF. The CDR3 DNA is TGCGCCAGCAGCCAGGGACAGGGCGGCTATGGCTACACCTTC.

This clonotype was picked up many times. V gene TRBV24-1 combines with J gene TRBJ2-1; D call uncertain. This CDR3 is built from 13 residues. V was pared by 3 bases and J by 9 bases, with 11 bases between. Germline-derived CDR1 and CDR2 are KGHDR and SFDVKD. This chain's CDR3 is CATSDAASSEQFF. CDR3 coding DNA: TGTGCCACCAGTGATGCCGCTTCAAGTGAGCAGTTCTTC.

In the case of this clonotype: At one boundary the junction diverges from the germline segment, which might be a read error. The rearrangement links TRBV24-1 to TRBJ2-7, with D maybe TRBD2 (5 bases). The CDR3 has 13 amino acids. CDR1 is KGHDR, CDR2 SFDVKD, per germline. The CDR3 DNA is TGTGCCACTGAGGGTGCGGGTAGCGACGAGCAGCACTTC. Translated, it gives CATEGAGSDEQHF.